The source of this T cell receptor (beta chain) is a study of T cell responses to AZD1222 COVID-19 vaccine. The CDR3 totals 13 residues. Germline V lookup: CDR1 MNHNS, CDR2 SASEGT. Turning to this clone: Its specificity is not known. At one end, the junction sequence differs from germline, possibly due to a read error.

Clones were sequenced by immunoSEQ multiplex PCR, and TCRdb holds only the in-frame ones, with some missing. The sample gives approximately 160,000 clones, approximately 90% of which show up once; less than 1.6% is in the top ten. Study results and caveats: Targets within unmutated variant regions were reportedly found for nearly half of spike-specific TCRs.

The rearrangement uses TRBV6-1 and TRBJ1-1; 7 nucleotides match TRBD1. Sequencing was performed on peripheral blood, taken on day 0 of AZD1222 vaccination. The TCR sequence derives from an adult in good health. CDR3 coding DNA: TGTGCCAGCATTGAACAGGGGTTTACTGAAGCTTTCTTT. Its translation: CASIEQGFTEAFF.